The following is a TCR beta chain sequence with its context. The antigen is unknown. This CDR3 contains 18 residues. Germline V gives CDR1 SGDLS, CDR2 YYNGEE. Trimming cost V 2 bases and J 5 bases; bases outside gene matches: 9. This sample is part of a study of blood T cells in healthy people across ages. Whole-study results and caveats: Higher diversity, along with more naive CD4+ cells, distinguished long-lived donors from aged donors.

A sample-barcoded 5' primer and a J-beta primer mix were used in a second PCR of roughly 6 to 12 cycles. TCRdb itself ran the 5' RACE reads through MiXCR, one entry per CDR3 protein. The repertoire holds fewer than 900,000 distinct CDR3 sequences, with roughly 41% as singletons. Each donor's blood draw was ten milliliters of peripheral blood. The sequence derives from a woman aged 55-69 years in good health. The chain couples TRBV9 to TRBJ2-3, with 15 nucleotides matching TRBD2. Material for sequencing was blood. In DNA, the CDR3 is TGTGCCAGCAGCGTTGACCTCGGGACTAGCGGGGGGTTAGATACGCAGTATTTT. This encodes CASSVDLGTSGGLDTQYF.